This is a list of T cell receptor beta chains from one sample in a study of Ad26.COV2.S vaccination and SARS-CoV-2 variants. Using immunoSEQ multiplex PCR, the repertoire was profiled, and TCRdb retains in-frame clones only, with some absent. The table lists approximately 410,000 clones, roughly 90% of them singletons. The sequencing here drew on peripheral blood, taken in a trial of Ad26.COV2.S vaccine versus placebo. These receptors all come from a person aged 18 to 59 who received the Ad26.COV2.S COVID-19 vaccine or a placebo. The CDR3 runs from the conserved cysteine through the conserved F or W. The order of the fields is clone size, D gene, J gene, V gene, CDR3 protein, CDR3 DNA. A D gene is named only where the DNA matches it firmly. Some rows mark clone size as missing; the rest say once, few, many or name a class of expanded clone.

. . TRBJ2-3 TRBV5-1 CASSPVQGEVDTQYF TGCGCCAGCAGCCCAGTACAGGGTGAGGTAGATACGCAGTATTTT
once . TRBJ1-4 TRBV6-5 CASTQRAGNEKLFF TGTGCCAGCACCCAGCGGGCAGGGAATGAAAAACTGTTTTTT
. . TRBJ1-6 TRBV25-1 CASSEYHFGDALHF TGTGCCAGCAGTGAGTACCACTTCGGGGACGCCCTCCACTTT
once . TRBJ1-1 TRBV7-2 CASRNNMNTEAFF TGTGCCAGCAGGAATAATATGAACACTGAAGCTTTCTTT
. . TRBJ1-5 TRBV7-2 CASSLEDGSNQPQHF TGTGCCAGCAGCTTAGAGGACGGAAGCAATCAGCCCCAGCATTTT
. . TRBJ2-7 TRBV9 CASSVATDYEQYF TGTGCCAGCAGCGTAGCTACAGACTACGAGCAGTACTTC
. TRBD2 TRBJ2-1 TRBV20-1 CSASQVAGGLYNEQFF TGCAGTGCTAGTCAGGTAGCGGGGGGGCTCTACAATGAGCAGTTCTTC
. . TRBJ1-1 TRBV7-9 CASSLFQGELESQLEAFF TGTGCCAGCAGCTTATTTCAGGGCGAGCTTGAGTCCCAGCTTGAAGCTTTCTTT
. TRBD1 TRBJ2-7 TRBV11-3 CASSLGQGSSYEQYF TGTGCCAGCAGCCTTGGACAGGGGAGCTCCTACGAGCAGTACTTC
. . TRBJ2-7 TRBV10-1 CASSDQAYEQYF TGCGCCAGCAGTGACCAGGCCTACGAGCAGTACTTC
. . TRBJ2-1 TRBV12-3/TRBV12-4 CASGSGFSNEQFF TGTGCCAGCGGTTCAGGGTTTTCCAATGAGCAGTTCTTC
. . TRBJ2-3 TRBV29-1 CSVEDTQYF TGCAGCGTTGAAGATACGCAGTATTTT
. TRBD1 TRBJ1-2 TRBV6-6 CASSRDRVYGYTF TGTGCCAGCAGCCGGGACAGGGTTTATGGCTACACCTTC
. . TRBJ2-5 TRBV15 CATSRALGAGTQYF TGTGCCACCAGCAGGGCCCTGGGGGCTGGGACCCAGTACTTC
. . TRBJ1-6 TRBV7-9 CASSSERANSPLHF TGTGCCAGCAGCTCCGAGAGGGCAAATTCACCCCTCCACTTT
. TRBD1 TRBJ2-3 TRBV6-1 CASNSGTGTDTQYF TGTGCCAGCAATTCAGGGACAGGCACAGATACGCAGTATTTT
. . TRBJ2-6 TRBV7-2 CASSLRVSGANVLTF TGTGCCAGCAGCTTAAGAGTCTCTGGGGCCAACGTCCTGACTTTC
. TRBD1 TRBJ1-2 TRBV10-3 CATAYTGTGGGYTF TGTGCCACCGCATACACCGGGACAGGGGGTGGCTACACCTTC
. TRBD2 TRBJ2-3 TRBV4-3 CASSQEVLAGGPTDTQYF TGCGCCAGCAGCCAAGAGGTCCTTGCGGGGGGGCCCACAGATACGCAGTATTTT
. . TRBJ2-1 TRBV2 CASRTEAYSYNEQFF TGTGCCAGCAGGACCGAGGCTTACTCCTACAATGAGCAGTTCTTC
. TRBD1 TRBJ1-2 TRBV6-2/TRBV6-3 CASSYSKQGVRGYTF TGTGCCAGCAGTTACTCGAAACAGGGGGTGCGCGGCTACACCTTC
once TRBD1 TRBJ1-2 TRBV4-3 CASSQGQGYGYTF TGCGCCAGCAGCCAAGGACAGGGGTATGGCTACACCTTC